This T cell receptor (beta chain) was retrieved from a study of regulatory T cells in long-lasting Graves disease. There are many counts of this clonotype. Documented time point: newly diagnosed GD, antithyroid drugs for less than 3 months. PBMC-extracted RNA yielded the TCR library. Germline loops: CDR1 MNHEY, CDR2 SMNVEV (reference sequence). This CDR3 is built from 13 residues. V lost 4 bases and J lost 10, with 14 bases in between. Researchers made TCR beta libraries by using iRepertoire HTBI primers and running Arm-PCR on CDR3 regions. TCRdb itself ran the multiplex PCR reads through MiXCR, one entry per CDR3 protein. Of 550,000 to 650,000 distinct CDR3 sequences in the sample, about 16% were seen once. These data were likewise used in another study, on T cells in Graves' hyperthyroidism and ophthalmopathy.

This specimen consisted of peripheral blood mononuclear cells (PBMCs), obtained at new diagnosis, from a patient treated with antithyroid drugs. This sequence originates from a young man with Graves disease. The chain combines TRBV27 with TRBJ2-1; tentatively, D is TRBD1 (6 bases). The CDR3 bases are TGTGCCAGCAGTTCGAAACAGGGCCGCGAGCAGTTCTTC. Its translation is CASSSKQGREQFF.